This entry lists 21 T cell receptor beta chains sequenced from one sample in a study of T cell responses to AZD1222 COVID-19 vaccine. TCRdb's copy holds only in-frame clones and misses some; the assay was immunoSEQ multiplex PCR. The profile covers 100,000 to 150,000 clones, with 87% appearing a single time and 1.3% to 1.5% taken by the ten largest. Specimen: peripheral blood, collected on day 0 of AZD1222 vaccination. The receptors here all came from an adult in good health.

V is TRBV7-9 and J is TRBJ2-7; no clear D. The CDR3 is made up of 13 amino acids. The germline V and J ends were trimmed by 4 bases and 1 base, with 8 bases remaining between them. The germline CDR1 and CDR2 sequences are SEHNR and FQNEAQ (reference sequence). The CDR3 nucleotides are TGTGCCAGCAGCTACGGCGGTTCCTACGAGCAGTACTTC. As protein: CASSYGGSYEQYF.

This chain joins TRBV27 and TRBJ2-1, with TRBD1 matching 8 bases. CDR3 length: 13 amino acids. Germline V CDR1 and CDR2: MNHEY, SMNVEV (reference sequence). V trimming: 10 bases; J trimming: 8 bases; junction bases outside the gene matches: 10. CDR3 loop: CANTLRQGHEQFF. In DNA, the CDR3 is TGTGCCAATACCCTCAGACAGGGGCATGAGCAGTTCTTC.

Points on this clone: The sample carries other DNA sequences with the same CDR3. The chain joins TRBV4-3 to TRBJ2-7; 9 nucleotides agree with TRBD1. Germline CDR1 reads LGHNA; CDR2 reads YSLEER. The trim removed 1 base at V and 3 bases at J, leaving 4 bases unmatched. The CDR3 totals 15 residues. CDR3 amino acids: CASSQGGTGFYEQYF. The DNA of the CDR3 is TGCGCCAGCAGCCAAGGGGGGACAGGGTTCTACGAGCAGTACTTC.

The chain has TRBV3-1 (or the pseudogene TRBV3-2) and TRBJ1-1, with unresolved D. V was pared by 0 bases and J by 6 bases, with 14 bases between. CDR3 length: 15 amino acids. Germline CDR1 reads LGHDT; CDR2 reads YNNKEL (reference sequence). The CDR3 DNA sequence: TGTGCCAGCAGCCAAGATCATCAGCTCAGAGCTGAAGCTTTCTTT. Translation gives CASSQDHQLRAEAFF.

V and J are TRBV6-5 and TRBJ1-6, with D possibly matching TRBD1 (6 bases). Germline-derived CDR1 and CDR2 are MNHEY and SVGAGI. The CDR3 covers 14 residues. Trimming stripped 7 bases from V and 7 bases from J, with 14 bases between. For the CDR3, the DNA is TGTGCCAGCATTCTGACAGGTCTAAATTCACCCCTCCACTTT. Translation: CASILTGLNSPLHF.

As regards this clone: The same CDR3 arises from other DNA sequences in this sample as well. The genes are TRBV3-1 (or the pseudogene TRBV3-2) and TRBJ2-5, with D maybe TRBD2 (6 bases). The ends were cut back, 2 bases at V and 2 bases at J, with 6 bases in the middle. This CDR3 is 13 amino acids long. Germline CDR1 LGHDT, CDR2 YNNKEL (reference sequence). DNA of the CDR3: TGTGCCAGCAGCCAACGGGGGCAAGAGACCCAGTACTTC. Amino acids: CASSQRGQETQYF.

V usage is TRBV6-2 or TRBV6-3 and J usage is TRBJ1-2; D call uncertain. V lost 1 base to trimming and J lost 6 bases, with 15 bases between them. This CDR3 has 15 amino acids. Looked up from germline, CDR1 is MNHEY and CDR2 is SVGEGT. This CDR3 reads CASSYYPRGADGYTF. CDR3 coding DNA: TGTGCCAGCAGTTACTACCCTCGGGGTGCGGATGGCTACACCTTC.

This rearrangement joins TRBV24-1 to TRBJ2-1; tentative D call: TRBD2 (5 bases). Germline V CDR1 and CDR2: KGHDR, SFDVKD. The CDR3 is made up of 13 amino acids. With 4 bases removed from V and 7 bases from J, the gap between germline ends came to 10 bases. CDR3 nucleotides: TGTGCCACCAGTGAGGGCCGGGGTAATGAGCAGTTCTTC. It codes for CATSEGRGNEQFF.

The V gene is TRBV3-1 (or the pseudogene TRBV3-2), the J gene TRBJ2-7; tentatively, D is TRBD1 (5 bases). Trimming removed 4 bases at V and 0 bases at J, with 16 bases between. This CDR3 is built from 16 residues. The germline V gene encodes CDR1 LGHDT and CDR2 YNNKEL (reference sequence). The CDR3 coding sequence is TGTGCCAGCAGCCCCTCACTGGGGCAGTTCTCCTACGAGCAGTACTTC. This gives the protein CASSPSLGQFSYEQYF.

This clone was recorded only once. The J gene is TRBJ2-1, the V gene TRBV5-1; no firm D call. Trimming removed 3 bases at V and 0 bases at J, with 10 bases between. The CDR3 sequence is 15 residues long. Germline V CDR1 and CDR2: SGHRS, YFSETQ. DNA of the CDR3: TGCGCCAGCAGCTCGAGCAGATTCTCCTACAATGAGCAGTTCTTC. Its protein product is CASSSSRFSYNEQFF.

This sequence joins TRBV2 and TRBJ1-2; no clear D. The CDR3 consists of 14 residues. Looked up from germline, CDR1 is SNHLY and CDR2 is FYNNEI. V lost 1 base and J 4 bases, leaving 10 bases between the germline ends. CDR3 nucleotides: TGTGCCAGCAGTGAAGAAAGATCCTTCTATGGCTACACCTTC. Its translation: CASSEERSFYGYTF.

J is TRBJ1-1 and V is TRBV5-1; 10 positions agree with TRBD1. The V gene's germline CDR1 is SGHRS and CDR2 YFSETQ. This CDR3 spans 15 amino acids. Trimming removed 0 bases from V and 4 bases from J; junction bases left unmatched: 3. For the CDR3, the DNA is TGCGCCAGCAGCTTGGGAAGGACAGGGGGCACTGAAGCTTTCTTT. Residues: CASSLGRTGGTEAFF.

This clone occurred a few times. The chain links TRBV4-1 to TRBJ1-2, with D possibly matching TRBD1 (6 bases). Trimming shortened V by 2 bases and J by 4 bases, and 20 bases separated the two germline ends. The CDR3 is made up of 17 amino acids. In germline, CDR1 is MGHRA, CDR2 YSYEKL. CDR3: CASSQPGGLTESYGYTF. The CDR3 coding sequence is TGCGCCAGCAGCCAACCTGGGGGGCTTACAGAATCCTATGGCTACACCTTC.

The chain has TRBV5-6 and TRBJ1-6, with TRBD1 matching over 7 bases. The CDR3 sequence is 13 residues long. The V gene's germline CDR1 is SGHDT and CDR2 YYEEEE. Trimming took 0 bases from V and 14 from J; bases not matched to a gene: 5. The CDR3 sequence is CASSLAGGESLHF. CDR3 coding DNA: TGTGCCAGCAGCTTGGCAGGGGGAGAGTCCCTCCACTTT.

CDR3 DNA sequence: TGCGCCAGCAGCTTGGGACAGGAAGAGACCCAGTACTTC. It encodes CASSLGQEETQYF. The V gene is TRBV5-1, the J gene TRBJ2-5; D is perhaps TRBD1 (6 bases). The CDR3 consists of 13 residues. Trimming shortened V by 0 bases and J by 3 bases, and 6 bases separated the two germline ends. Germline V gives CDR1 SGHRS, CDR2 YFSETQ.

The chain is built from TRBV10-3 and TRBJ1-1, with D possibly being TRBD1 (6 bases). Trimming took 6 bases from V and 1 from J, leaving 9 bases between them. This CDR3 region has 13 residues. Looked up from germline, CDR1 is ENHRY and CDR2 is SYGVKD. CDR3 sequence (DNA): TGTGCCATCAGCCAGACAGGGAACACTGAAGCTTTCTTT. This translates into CAISQTGNTEAFF.

A single count supports this clone. V and J are TRBV24-1 and TRBJ2-3; 8 bases map to TRBD1. The CDR3 spans 16 residues. CDR1 and CDR2 (germline): KGHDR, SFDVKD. With V trimmed by 3 bases and J by 5 bases, 9 bases remained unmatched. In nucleotides, the CDR3 is TGTGCCACCAGTGATCCAGCCCAGGGGGCGAGAGATACGCAGTATTTT. This encodes CATSDPAQGARDTQYF.

The genes are TRBV4-1 and TRBJ2-3; D is unresolved. The V gene's germline CDR1 is MGHRA and CDR2 YSYEKL. The CDR3 spans 15 residues. V lost 5 bases and J 2 bases, leaving 14 bases between the germline ends. CDR3 bases: TGCGCCAGCAGCTCCAGGACGGAGAACACAGATACGCAGTATTTT. This gives the protein CASSSRTENTDTQYF.

This chain uses TRBV24-1 with TRBJ2-7; 14 nucleotides agree with TRBD2. The length of the CDR3 is 14 residues. Germline values: CDR1 KGHDR, CDR2 SFDVKD. V lost 4 bases, J lost 9 bases, and 4 bases stayed unmatched. CDR3 sequence: CATSDFGLAGGQYF. For the CDR3, the DNA is TGTGCCACCAGTGACTTTGGACTAGCGGGGGGGCAGTACTTC.

The gene calls are TRBV28 and TRBJ1-1; D call uncertain. Trimming shortened V by 4 bases and J by 3 bases, and 9 bases separated the two germline ends. Looked up from germline, CDR1 is MDHEN and CDR2 is SYDVKM. This CDR3 has 13 residues. The CDR3 region is CASSSPMHTEAFF. The CDR3 nucleotides are TGTGCCAGCAGTTCCCCGATGCACACTGAAGCTTTCTTT.

This rearrangement joins TRBV19 to TRBJ2-7; the D gene is possibly TRBD1 (6 bases). Trimming shortened V by 3 bases and J by 3 bases, and 12 bases separated the two germline ends. The CDR3 totals 14 residues. CDR1 is LNHDA and CDR2 is SQIVND in the germline V gene (reference sequence). The DNA of the CDR3 is TGTGCCAGTAGTATGAGGGGGAGAGTCTACGAGCAGTACTTC. This encodes CASSMRGRVYEQYF.